Listed below are T cell receptor beta chains from one sample, sequenced in a study of beta chain features in type 1 diabetes. Assay used: immunoSEQ multiplex PCR; TCRdb lists only in-frame clones, some missing. The data contain about 150,000 clones, roughly 9% of them singletons. The sequencing sample was made of central memory CD4+ T cells from blood. All receptors come from a woman aged 30 to 39 with type 1 diabetes. The CDR3 runs from the conserved cysteine through the conserved F or W. The D gene is left open where the match is weak. Only part of the rows carry a size: once, few, many, or a class if the clone is expanded.

clone size: -; D gene: -; J gene: TRBJ2-1; V gene: TRBV13; CDR3 protein: CASSLGRGYNEQFF; CDR3 DNA: TGTGCCAGCAGCTTAGGTAGGGGGTACAATGAGCAGTTCTTC
clone size: many; D gene: -; J gene: TRBJ2-2; V gene: TRBV9; CDR3 protein: CASSATSFFPGELFF; CDR3 DNA: TGTGCCAGCAGCGCAACTAGCTTTTTCCCCGGGGAGCTGTTTTTT
clone size: few; D gene: TRBD1; J gene: TRBJ1-5; V gene: TRBV7-8; CDR3 protein: CASTFGTGSNQPQHF; CDR3 DNA: TGTGCCAGCACCTTCGGGACAGGGAGCAATCAGCCCCAGCATTTT
clone size: few; D gene: -; J gene: TRBJ2-3; V gene: TRBV30; CDR3 protein: CAWSAGLSTDTQYF; CDR3 DNA: TGTGCCTGGAGTGCGGGATTAAGCACAGATACGCAGTATTTT
clone size: few; D gene: -; J gene: TRBJ2-3; V gene: TRBV7-2; CDR3 protein: CASSLGPKTDTQYF; CDR3 DNA: TGTGCCAGCAGCTTAGGTCCAAAAACAGATACGCAGTATTTT
clone size: -; D gene: -; J gene: TRBJ2-3; V gene: TRBV19; CDR3 protein: CASRDPGLSTDTQYF; CDR3 DNA: TGTGCCAGTAGGGATCCGGGTCTTAGCACAGATACGCAGTATTTT
clone size: few; D gene: TRBD1; J gene: TRBJ2-1; V gene: TRBV7-2; CDR3 protein: CASSLGQGLRDNEQFF; CDR3 DNA: TGTGCCAGCAGCTTAGGACAGGGATTAAGGGACAATGAGCAGTTCTTC
clone size: -; D gene: TRBD1; J gene: TRBJ1-2; V gene: TRBV19; CDR3 protein: CASSIPTGAGTVYGYTF; CDR3 DNA: TGTGCCAGTAGTATCCCCACCGGAGCCGGGACAGTCTATGGCTACACCTTC
clone size: few; D gene: -; J gene: TRBJ1-1; V gene: TRBV7-3; CDR3 protein: CASSRAEAFF; CDR3 DNA: TGTGCCAGCTCCCGGGCTGAAGCTTTCTTT
clone size: few; D gene: -; J gene: TRBJ1-5; V gene: TRBV28; CDR3 protein: CASSDQVSQHF; CDR3 DNA: TGTGCCAGCAGTGATCAGGTGTCCCAGCATTTT
clone size: few; D gene: -; J gene: TRBJ1-1; V gene: TRBV5-1; CDR3 protein: CASSPAQGEAFF; CDR3 DNA: TGCGCCAGCAGCCCGGCCCAGGGTGAAGCTTTCTTT
clone size: few; D gene: -; J gene: TRBJ1-1; V gene: TRBV29-1; CDR3 protein: CSGGRVTEAFF; CDR3 DNA: TGCAGCGGCGGCAGGGTGACTGAAGCTTTCTTT
clone size: -; D gene: -; J gene: TRBJ1-4; V gene: TRBV29-1; CDR3 protein: CSVAVYATNEKLFF; CDR3 DNA: TGCAGCGTTGCCGTGTATGCAACTAATGAAAAACTGTTTTTT
clone size: -; D gene: -; J gene: TRBJ1-2; V gene: TRBV30; CDR3 protein: CAWSKPSMNYGYTF; CDR3 DNA: TGTGCCTGGAGCAAACCGTCTATGAACTATGGCTACACCTTC
clone size: -; D gene: -; J gene: TRBJ2-1; V gene: TRBV18; CDR3 protein: CASTPGTDSYNEQFF; CDR3 DNA: TGTGCCAGCACTCCCGGGACTGACTCCTACAATGAGCAGTTCTTC
clone size: few; D gene: TRBD1; J gene: TRBJ1-5; V gene: TRBV11-2; CDR3 protein: CASSADRDQPQHF; CDR3 DNA: TGTGCCAGCAGCGCTGACAGGGATCAGCCCCAGCATTTT
clone size: few; D gene: -; J gene: TRBJ1-4; V gene: TRBV18; CDR3 protein: CASSPDSKGWEKLFF; CDR3 DNA: TGTGCCAGCTCACCAGACTCAAAAGGTTGGGAAAAACTGTTTTTT
clone size: -; D gene: -; J gene: TRBJ2-2; V gene: TRBV7-6; CDR3 protein: CASSLGAAATVGELFF; CDR3 DNA: TGTGCCAGCAGCTTAGGTGCAGCGGCCACAGTCGGGGAGCTGTTTTTT
clone size: -; D gene: -; J gene: TRBJ2-5; V gene: TRBV11-3; CDR3 protein: CASSSMTSPQYF; CDR3 DNA: TGTGCCAGCAGCTCAATGACTTCGCCCCAGTACTTC
clone size: -; D gene: -; J gene: TRBJ1-2; V gene: TRBV7-9; CDR3 protein: CASSAQQTSNYGYTF; CDR3 DNA: TGTGCCAGCAGCGCCCAACAGACCTCGAACTATGGCTACACCTTC
clone size: few; D gene: TRBD2; J gene: TRBJ2-7; V gene: TRBV19; CDR3 protein: CASRGSGVAYEQYF; CDR3 DNA: TGTGCCAGTAGGGGAAGCGGGGTAGCCTACGAGCAGTACTTC
clone size: -; D gene: TRBD1; J gene: TRBJ2-7; V gene: TRBV29-1; CDR3 protein: CSAQDRTYEQYF; CDR3 DNA: TGCAGCGCCCAGGACAGGACCTACGAGCAGTACTTC
clone size: -; D gene: TRBD1; J gene: TRBJ2-5; V gene: TRBV11-2; CDR3 protein: CASSFTGGQETQYF; CDR3 DNA: TGTGCCAGCAGCTTTACAGGGGGTCAAGAGACCCAGTACTTC
clone size: few; D gene: -; J gene: TRBJ2-2; V gene: TRBV6-6; CDR3 protein: CASTRGGPGELFF; CDR3 DNA: TGTGCCAGCACTAGGGGGGGGCCCGGGGAGCTGTTTTTT
clone size: -; D gene: -; J gene: TRBJ2-3; V gene: TRBV9; CDR3 protein: CASSVAPVTDTQYF; CDR3 DNA: TGTGCCAGCAGCGTAGCCCCTGTCACAGATACGCAGTATTTT
clone size: -; D gene: -; J gene: TRBJ1-2; V gene: TRBV5-1; CDR3 protein: CASSQGLIYGYTF; CDR3 DNA: TGCGCCAGCAGCCAAGGACTGATCTATGGCTACACCTTC
clone size: few; D gene: -; J gene: TRBJ2-7; V gene: TRBV7-8; CDR3 protein: CASSTERNEQYF; CDR3 DNA: TGTGCCAGCAGCACAGAGCGGAACGAGCAGTACTTC
clone size: -; D gene: -; J gene: TRBJ2-1; V gene: TRBV19; CDR3 protein: CASRSMDSYNEQFF; CDR3 DNA: TGTGCCAGTAGATCAATGGACAGCTACAATGAGCAGTTCTTC
clone size: few; D gene: TRBD1; J gene: TRBJ1-2; V gene: TRBV19; CDR3 protein: CASSIATGTGNYGYTF; CDR3 DNA: TGTGCCAGTAGTATTGCCACCGGGACAGGGAACTATGGCTACACCTTC
clone size: -; D gene: TRBD2; J gene: TRBJ2-1; V gene: TRBV5-4; CDR3 protein: CASSTGLAGVTYNEQFF; CDR3 DNA: TGTGCCAGCAGCACGGGACTAGCGGGAGTGACCTACAATGAGCAGTTCTTC
clone size: -; D gene: -; J gene: TRBJ1-2; V gene: TRBV2; CDR3 protein: CASSEVPSTRGYTF; CDR3 DNA: TGTGCCAGCAGTGAGGTCCCCTCGACGCGGGGCTACACCTTC
clone size: -; D gene: TRBD1; J gene: TRBJ2-1; V gene: TRBV2; CDR3 protein: CASSLDRVLNEQFF; CDR3 DNA: TGTGCCAGCAGTTTAGACAGGGTGCTCAATGAGCAGTTCTTC
clone size: -; D gene: TRBD1; J gene: TRBJ2-1; V gene: TRBV11-1; CDR3 protein: CASSLTGTGGKNEQFF; CDR3 DNA: TGTGCCAGCAGCTTAACCGGGACAGGGGGCAAGAATGAGCAGTTCTTC
clone size: -; D gene: TRBD1; J gene: TRBJ1-1; V gene: TRBV6-1; CDR3 protein: CASSDRDRNTEAFF; CDR3 DNA: TGTGCCAGCAGTGACCGGGACAGAAACACTGAAGCTTTCTTT
clone size: few; D gene: -; J gene: TRBJ2-6; V gene: TRBV19; CDR3 protein: CASSIYSGANVLTF; CDR3 DNA: TGTGCCAGTAGTATATACTCTGGGGCCAACGTCCTGACTTTC
clone size: few; D gene: TRBD1; J gene: TRBJ1-2; V gene: TRBV19; CDR3 protein: CASNEGGRNYGYTF; CDR3 DNA: TGTGCCAGTAATGAAGGGGGCCGTAACTATGGCTACACCTTC
clone size: -; D gene: -; J gene: TRBJ1-2; V gene: TRBV28; CDR3 protein: CASSLVGGGYTF; CDR3 DNA: TGTGCCAGCAGTTTAGTGGGGGGTGGCTACACCTTC
clone size: -; D gene: -; J gene: TRBJ2-7; V gene: TRBV14; CDR3 protein: CASSQDTDTYSEQYF; CDR3 DNA: TGTGCCAGCAGCCAAGACACCGACACTTACTCCGAGCAGTACTTC
clone size: -; D gene: -; J gene: TRBJ2-5; V gene: TRBV19; CDR3 protein: CATRDGGAGETQYF; CDR3 DNA: TGTGCCACCCGCGATGGGGGGGCGGGAGAGACCCAGTACTTC
clone size: -; D gene: -; J gene: TRBJ1-2; V gene: TRBV7-9; CDR3 protein: CASSSQEDNYGYTF; CDR3 DNA: TGTGCCAGCAGCTCCCAAGAGGACAATTACGGCTACACCTTC
clone size: -; D gene: -; J gene: TRBJ2-1; V gene: TRBV7-3; CDR3 protein: CASSSSTGKKFF; CDR3 DNA: TGTGCCAGCAGCTCGTCTACAGGGAAAAAGTTCTTC
clone size: -; D gene: TRBD2; J gene: TRBJ2-4; V gene: TRBV7-2; CDR3 protein: CASSFSSGREAKNIQYF; CDR3 DNA: TGTGCCAGCAGCTTTTCTAGCGGGAGGGAAGCCAAAAACATTCAGTACTTC
clone size: many; D gene: TRBD1; J gene: TRBJ2-5; V gene: TRBV11-2; CDR3 protein: CASTTGGMETQYF; CDR3 DNA: TGTGCCAGCACAACAGGGGGCATGGAGACCCAGTACTTC
clone size: many; D gene: TRBD2; J gene: TRBJ2-2; V gene: TRBV7-8; CDR3 protein: CASSFETSGRIEGELFF; CDR3 DNA: TGTGCCAGCAGCTTTGAGACTAGCGGGAGAATAGAGGGGGAGCTGTTTTTT
clone size: few; D gene: TRBD1; J gene: TRBJ1-1; V gene: TRBV5-6; CDR3 protein: CASSSTGKGDTEAFF; CDR3 DNA: TGTGCCAGCAGCTCGACAGGGAAGGGGGACACTGAAGCTTTCTTT
clone size: -; D gene: TRBD2; J gene: TRBJ2-1; V gene: TRBV7-3; CDR3 protein: CASSLMAGVNEQFF; CDR3 DNA: TGTGCCAGCAGCTTAATGGCGGGAGTCAATGAGCAGTTCTTC
clone size: -; D gene: TRBD2; J gene: TRBJ2-7; V gene: TRBV4-1; CDR3 protein: CASSQGNAAGVHEQYF; CDR3 DNA: TGCGCCAGCAGCCAAGGGAATGCAGCGGGAGTCCACGAGCAGTACTTC
clone size: once; D gene: TRBD1; J gene: TRBJ2-2; V gene: TRBV5-6; CDR3 protein: CASSQWDRANTGELFF; CDR3 DNA: TGTGCCAGCAGCCAATGGGACAGGGCGAACACCGGGGAGCTGTTTTTT
clone size: -; D gene: -; J gene: TRBJ2-1; V gene: TRBV21-1; CDR3 protein: CASKEVRTNDNEQFF; CDR3 DNA: TGTGCCAGCAAGGAGGTCAGGACTAACGACAATGAGCAGTTCTTC
clone size: -; D gene: -; J gene: TRBJ2-7; V gene: TRBV16; CDR3 protein: CASSRRQATYEQYF; CDR3 DNA: TGTGCCAGCAGCCGACGACAGGCAACCTACGAGCAGTACTTC